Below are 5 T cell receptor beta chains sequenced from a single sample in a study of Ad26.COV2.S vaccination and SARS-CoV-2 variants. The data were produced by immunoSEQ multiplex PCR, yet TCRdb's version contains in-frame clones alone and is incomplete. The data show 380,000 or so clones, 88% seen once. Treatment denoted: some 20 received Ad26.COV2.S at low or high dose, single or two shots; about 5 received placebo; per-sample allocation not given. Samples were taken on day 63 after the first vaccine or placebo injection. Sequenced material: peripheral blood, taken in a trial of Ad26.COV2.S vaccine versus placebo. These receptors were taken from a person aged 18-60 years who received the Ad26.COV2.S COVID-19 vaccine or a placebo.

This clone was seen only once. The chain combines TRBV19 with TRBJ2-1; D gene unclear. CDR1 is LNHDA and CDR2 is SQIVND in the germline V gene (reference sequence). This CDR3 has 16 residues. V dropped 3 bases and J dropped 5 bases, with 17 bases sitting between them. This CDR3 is CASSIATNKPNNEQFF. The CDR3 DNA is TGTGCCAGTAGTATCGCCACAAACAAGCCCAACAATGAGCAGTTCTTC.

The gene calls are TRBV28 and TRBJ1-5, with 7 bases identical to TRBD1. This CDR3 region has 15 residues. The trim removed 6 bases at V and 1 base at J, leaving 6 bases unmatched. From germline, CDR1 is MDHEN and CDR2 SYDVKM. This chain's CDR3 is CASRTTGVSNQPQHF. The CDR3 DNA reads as TGTGCCAGCAGAACAACAGGGGTAAGCAATCAGCCCCAGCATTTT.

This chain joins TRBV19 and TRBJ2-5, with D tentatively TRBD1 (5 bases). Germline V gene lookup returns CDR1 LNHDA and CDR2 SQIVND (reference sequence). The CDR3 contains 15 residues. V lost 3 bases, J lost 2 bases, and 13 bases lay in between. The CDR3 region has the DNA TGTGCCAGTAGTATGAACCGACAGCCTCAAGAGACCCAGTACTTC. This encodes CASSMNRQPQETQYF.

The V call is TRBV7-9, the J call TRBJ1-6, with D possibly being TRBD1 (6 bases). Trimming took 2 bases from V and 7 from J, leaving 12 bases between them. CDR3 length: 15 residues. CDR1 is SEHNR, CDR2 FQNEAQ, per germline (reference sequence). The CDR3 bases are TGTGCCAGCAGCTTAAAGGGGCAGGGGAATTCACCCCTCCACTTT. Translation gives CASSLKGQGNSPLHF.

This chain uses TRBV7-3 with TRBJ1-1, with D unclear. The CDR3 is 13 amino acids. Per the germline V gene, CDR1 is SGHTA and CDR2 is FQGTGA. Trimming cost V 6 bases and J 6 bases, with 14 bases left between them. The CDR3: CASRPTNSAEAFF. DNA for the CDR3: TGTGCCAGCAGGCCCACAAACAGTGCTGAAGCTTTCTTT.